This TCR beta chain was sequenced for a study of CD8 T cells in ankylosing spondylitis. Study outcomes and limitations: Clones linked with disease were CD8+ and fairly uncommon in the peripheral blood. Characteristic of ankylosing spondylitis blood, it appeared, was a TCR beta motif comprising several highly homologous variants.

CDR3 length: 14 amino acids. The ends were cut back, 0 bases at V and 14 bases at J, with 20 bases in the middle. Per germline, CDR1 SGHRS and CDR2 YFSETQ. TCRdb redid the calling of the 5' RACE reads with MiXCR, one entry per CDR3 protein. Here the sample spans 350,000 or so distinct CDR3 sequences, approximately 15% being singletons. Note on this clonotype: Its antigen is undetermined.

The specimen sequenced was blood, either unsorted or a sorted T cell fraction (not recorded which). The clonotype comes from a male donor with ankylosing spondylitis or in good health (not recorded which). The chain combines TRBV5-1 with TRBJ1-2; D call uncertain. The CDR3 region has the DNA TGCGCCAGCAGCTTGGGCACGGTACTAGAGTTTGCTACCTTC. This translates into CASSLGTVLEFATF.